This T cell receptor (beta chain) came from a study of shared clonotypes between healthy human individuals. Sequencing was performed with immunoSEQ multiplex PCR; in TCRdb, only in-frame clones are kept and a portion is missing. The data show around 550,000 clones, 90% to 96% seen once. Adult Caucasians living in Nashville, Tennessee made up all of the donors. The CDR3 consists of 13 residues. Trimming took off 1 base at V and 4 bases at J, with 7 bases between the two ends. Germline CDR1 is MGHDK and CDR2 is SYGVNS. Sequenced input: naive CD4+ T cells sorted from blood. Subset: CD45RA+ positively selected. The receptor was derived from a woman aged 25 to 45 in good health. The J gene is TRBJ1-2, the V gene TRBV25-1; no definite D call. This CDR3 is CASSESPSYGYTF. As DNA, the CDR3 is TGTGCCAGCAGTGAATCCCCCTCCTATGGCTACACCTTC.